Below, 28 T cell receptor beta chains from the same sample are listed, as sequenced in a study of blood T cell repertoires in COVID-19. Here immunoSEQ multiplex PCR was the method, and the copy in TCRdb shows in-frame clones only, minus some. The repertoire has a few hundred thousand clones, around 85% of them found once; the top ten carry more than 3%. Sequencing was done on a sample of peripheral blood. The source is a woman aged 18-29 years with acute or convalescent COVID-19.

This clone occurred once. The chain has TRBV28 and TRBJ1-2; D remains unclear. Trimming removed 7 bases at V and 5 bases at J, with 32 bases between. CDR3 length: 19 residues. CDR1 and CDR2 from the germline V gene are MDHEN and SYDVKM. The CDR3 here is CASKGANPLQSSGRYGYTF. The CDR3 DNA is TGTGCCAGCAAGGGAGCCAATCCGCTGCAATCTTCAGGCCGATATGGCTACACCTTC.

This chain joins TRBV3-1 (or the pseudogene TRBV3-2) and TRBJ2-6, with D maybe TRBD1 (6 bases). This CDR3 is 16 amino acids long. V was cut by 1 base and J by 2 bases, with 9 bases left in between. The V gene's germline CDR1 is LGHDT and CDR2 YNNKEL (reference sequence). CDR3 sequence (DNA): TGTGCCAGCAGCCAAGGAGGGGGTCCTGGGGCCAACGTCCTGACTTTC. Amino acid sequence: CASSQGGGPGANVLTF.

This sequence joins TRBV9 and TRBJ1-4, with 8 bases aligning to TRBD1. The V gene end was trimmed by 2 bases and the J gene end by 6 bases; junction bases not matched to a gene: 6. The germline V gene has CDR1 SGDLS and CDR2 YYNGEE. This CDR3 has 15 amino acids. CDR3 protein: CASSVKAGQDEKLFF. The CDR3 bases are TGTGCCAGCAGCGTCAAAGCGGGACAGGATGAAAAACTGTTTTTT.

This chain joins TRBV13 and TRBJ2-4; 7 bases agree with TRBD2. Looked up from germline, CDR1 is PRHDT and CDR2 is FYEKMQ (reference sequence). After removal of 3 bases from V and 5 bases from J, the junction contained 7 bases not matched to a gene. The CDR3 totals 15 residues. In DNA form, the CDR3 reads TGTGCCAGCAGCTTGGGAGGGATTAAAGAAAACATTCAGTACTTC. Translation gives CASSLGGIKENIQYF.

This clone was observed at least ten times. This chain connects TRBV14 to TRBJ1-4; D is unresolved. V lost 2 bases and J lost 3, with 7 bases in between. The CDR3 runs 14 residues. The germline CDR1 and CDR2 sequences are SGHDN and FVKESK. For the CDR3, the DNA is TGTGCCAGCAGCCAAATCGGGGCTAATGAAAAACTGTTTTTT. Encoded protein: CASSQIGANEKLFF.

V usage is TRBV6-5 and J usage is TRBJ2-7; the match to TRBD2 covers 8 bases. The CDR3 totals 15 residues. V trimming: 6 bases; J trimming: 7 bases; junction bases outside the gene matches: 14. Germline CDR1 MNHEY, CDR2 SVGAGI. The CDR3 sequence is CASSDTGGGRWEQYF. As DNA, the CDR3 is TGTGCCAGCAGCGACACCGGGGGGGGGCGCTGGGAGCAGTACTTC.

V gene TRBV4-1 combines with J gene TRBJ1-2, with TRBD1 matching 7 bases. V shed 2 bases, J shed 2 bases, and the junction held 5 bases outside the gene matches. The CDR3 sequence is 15 residues long. CDR1 MGHRA and CDR2 YSYEKL come from the germline V gene. In DNA, the CDR3 is TGCGCCAGCAGCCAAATAGGGGGCGGCAACTATGGCTACACCTTC. Protein sequence: CASSQIGGGNYGYTF.

The CDR3 region is CASSLGQSDTDTQYF. In nucleotides, the CDR3 is TGTGCCAGCAGCTTGGGGCAGTCAGACACAGATACGCAGTATTTT. The genes are TRBV5-8 and TRBJ2-3, with D unresolved. Germline assignment: CDR1 SGHTS and CDR2 YDEGEE. V lost 0 bases to trimming and J lost 2 bases, with 10 bases between them. This CDR3 is 15 amino acids long.

This clone is a singleton in its sample. The chain couples TRBV3-1 (or the pseudogene TRBV3-2) to TRBJ1-2; no clear D gene. V lost 1 base to trimming and J lost 14 bases, with 14 bases between them. The CDR3 length is 12 residues. The germline V gene has CDR1 LGHDT and CDR2 YNNKEL (reference sequence). This CDR3 is CASSQGLYLQTF. In DNA form, the CDR3 reads TGTGCCAGCAGCCAAGGACTTTATCTTCAAACCTTC.

This chain uses TRBV11-2 with TRBJ2-3, with D hard to call. The CDR3 sequence is 14 residues long. V lost 1 base and J lost 4, with 9 bases in between. Germline V lookup: CDR1 SGHAT, CDR2 FQNNGV. This chain's CDR3 is CASSLVFPPDTQYF. CDR3 sequence (DNA): TGTGCCAGCAGCTTAGTCTTTCCCCCAGATACGCAGTATTTT.

The CDR3, as DNA: TGCAGCGTTGACCAGGGGGCCGGAGATACGCAGTATTTT. Residues: CSVDQGAGDTQYF. This sequence joins TRBV29-1 and TRBJ2-3; 8 bases fit TRBD1. Germline CDR1 SQVTM, CDR2 ANQGSEA. V dropped 3 bases and J dropped 5; count of bases not matched to a gene: 4. The length of the CDR3 is 13 residues.

The rearrangement uses TRBV5-4 and TRBJ1-2; the match to TRBD1 covers 7 bases. The V gene's germline CDR1 is SGHNT and CDR2 YYREEE (reference sequence). V lost 4 bases, J lost 8 bases, and 5 bases stayed unmatched. This CDR3 region has 12 residues. The CDR3 region is CASSLGQEGYTF. The CDR3 DNA reads as TGTGCCAGCAGCCTAGGACAGGAGGGCTACACCTTC. Using reference TRBV5-4 and TRBJ1-2 for the parts outside the CDR3, the full variable domain is ETGVTQSPTHLIKTRGQQVTLRCSSQSGHNTVSWYQQALGQGPQFIFQYYREEENGRGNFPPRFSGLQFPNYSSELNVNALELDDSALYLCASSLGQEGYTFGSGTRLTVV.

V and J are TRBV1 and TRBJ2-1; the listed D gene, TRBD2, was not tested against the DNA. TRBV1 is a documented pseudogene. There are 17 residues in the CDR3. The CDR3 nucleotides are TGCACCAGCAGCCAAACCCAGATAGCCAGCTCCTACAATGAGCAGTTCTTC. This gives the protein CTSSQTQIASSYNEQFF.

The CDR3 coding sequence is TGTGCCAGCAGTGACAGTCAGGGGTTTAGAAACACCATATATTTT. Translating it yields CASSDSQGFRNTIYF. The chain employs TRBV2 and TRBJ1-3; the D gene is possibly TRBD1 (6 bases). V lost 3 bases and J 5 bases, leaving 14 bases between the germline ends. Germline assignment: CDR1 SNHLY and CDR2 FYNNEI. The CDR3 loop spans 15 amino acids.

V usage is TRBV9 and J usage is TRBJ2-7, with 11 positions matching TRBD1. Germline V gene data show CDR1 as SGDLS and CDR2 as YYNGEE. This CDR3 comprises 17 residues. The junction had 8 bases not matched to a gene; V was cut back by 0 bases and J by 3 bases. The CDR3 sequence: CASSVASGQGDNYEQYF. For the CDR3, the DNA is TGTGCCAGCAGCGTAGCGTCGGGACAGGGGGATAACTACGAGCAGTACTTC.

This clone was seen more than once but under ten times. One junction end disagrees with the germline gene, perhaps due to a read error. The V gene is TRBV11-2, the J gene TRBJ2-7; 10 bases are a match to TRBD2. Germline values: CDR1 SGHAT, CDR2 FQNNGV. CDR3 length equals 13 residues. CDR3 DNA: TGTGCCAGCAGCCAGACTAGCGGGCGGGCCGAGGGCTTC. This encodes CASSQTSGRAEGF.

The chain combines TRBV10-3 with TRBJ2-1, with D possibly matching TRBD2 (6 bases). V shed 4 bases and J shed 4 bases, with 11 bases lying between them. This CDR3 is built from 14 residues. Germline lookup yields CDR1 ENHRY and CDR2 SYGVKD. The CDR3 coding sequence is TGTGCCATCAGTGCAGGAGGGTTTTACAATGAGCAGTTCTTC. Protein sequence: CAISAGGFYNEQFF.

J is TRBJ2-3 and V is TRBV7-6; D possibly corresponds to TRBD2 (5 bases). Germline CDR1 SGHVS, CDR2 FNYEAQ. The CDR3 has 15 residues. Trimming removed 6 bases at V and 1 base at J, with 14 bases between. The CDR3 protein is CASRTRASGTDTQYF. The CDR3 region has the DNA TGTGCCAGCAGAACTAGGGCTTCGGGCACAGATACGCAGTATTTT.

J is TRBJ1-1 and V is TRBV4-2, with D hard to call. The germline gives CDR1 LGHNA, CDR2 YNFKEQ. Trimming shortened V by 4 bases and J by 6 bases, and 15 bases separated the two germline ends. This CDR3 comprises 14 residues. The CDR3 loop reads CASSPLGGSPEAFF. The CDR3 DNA follows: TGTGCCAGCAGCCCGCTCGGAGGCTCCCCTGAAGCTTTCTTT.

The V call is TRBV5-1, the J call TRBJ1-1, with D maybe TRBD1 (6 bases). The CDR3 covers 15 residues. V lost 0 bases and J lost 1, with 10 bases in between. CDR1 and CDR2 from the germline V gene are SGHRS and YFSETQ. The CDR3 coding sequence is TGCGCCAGCAGCTTGGGAGGACAGACGAACACTGAAGCTTTCTTT. Translation: CASSLGGQTNTEAFF.

The V call is TRBV6-5, the J call TRBJ2-7; 9 nucleotides line up with TRBD1. CDR1 MNHEY and CDR2 SVGAGI come from the germline V gene. This CDR3 spans 13 amino acids. V dropped 8 bases and J dropped 1; count of bases not matched to a gene: 3. CDR3 nucleotide sequence: TGTGCCAGCGGGGGGACAGGGTCCTACGAGCAGTACTTC. Translation: CASGGTGSYEQYF.

The chain recombines TRBV19 with TRBJ1-1; 8 bases are shared with TRBD1. This CDR3 is built from 14 residues. Germline V gene lookup returns CDR1 LNHDA and CDR2 SQIVND (reference sequence). The junction had 7 bases not matched to a gene; V was cut back by 6 bases and J by 4 bases. This chain's CDR3 is CASSFGQGRTEAFF. CDR3 sequence (DNA): TGTGCCAGTAGCTTCGGACAGGGTCGCACTGAAGCTTTCTTT.

This clone came up a few times. The chain combines TRBV3-1 (or the pseudogene TRBV3-2) with TRBJ1-2; 11 bases line up with TRBD1. This CDR3 region has 12 residues. Trimming cost V 8 bases and J 4 bases; bases outside gene matches: 0. Germline CDR1 and CDR2: LGHDT and YNNKEL (reference sequence). CDR3 coding DNA: TGTGCCAGCGGACAGGGGGCCTATGGCTACACCTTC. It codes for CASGQGAYGYTF.

The CDR3 is CASSIEDRVVNQPQHF. DNA of the CDR3: TGTGCCAGTAGTATTGAGGACAGGGTAGTCAATCAGCCCCAGCATTTT. The chain couples TRBV19 to TRBJ1-5, with TRBD1 matching over 8 bases. The CDR3 runs to 16 residues. Germline CDR1 is LNHDA and CDR2 is SQIVND (reference sequence). J lost 3 bases, V lost 3 bases, and 7 bases had no gene match. The variable domain in full, with the rest retrieved from reference TRBV19 and TRBJ1-5, is DGGITQSPKYLFRKEGQNVTLSCEQNLNHDAMYWYRQDPGQGLRLIYYSQIVNDFQKGDIAEGYSVSREKKESFPLTVTSAQKNPTAFYLCASSIEDRVVNQPQHFGDGTRLSIL.

The chain employs TRBV2 and TRBJ2-5; weak D call: TRBD2 (6 bases). The CDR3 has 15 residues. In germline, CDR1 is SNHLY, CDR2 FYNNEI. The ends were cut back, 0 bases at V and 7 bases at J, with 15 bases in the middle. CDR3 sequence: CASSEAFKGGGTQYF. The CDR3, as DNA: TGTGCCAGCAGTGAAGCGTTTAAGGGAGGAGGGACCCAGTACTTC.

J is TRBJ1-2 and V is TRBV27, with 7 bases identical to TRBD1. CDR3 size: 15 residues. Germline V CDR1 and CDR2: MNHEY, SMNVEV (reference sequence). After removal of 6 bases from V and 4 bases from J, the junction contained 11 bases not matched to a gene. The CDR3 here is CASRGDSIRGYGYTF. The CDR3 DNA is TGTGCCAGCAGGGGGGACAGCATACGGGGCTATGGCTACACCTTC.

V and J are TRBV6-5 and TRBJ1-2; a possible D gene is TRBD1 (5 bases). This CDR3 comprises 14 residues. The V gene's germline CDR1 is MNHEY and CDR2 SVGAGI. The V and J ends lost 6 bases and 5 bases respectively, with 16 bases between them. CDR3 sequence reads: CASSFREGWYGYTF. CDR3 coding DNA: TGTGCCAGCAGCTTCAGGGAGGGGTGGTATGGCTACACCTTC.

This chain connects TRBV7-9 to TRBJ1-5; D perhaps matches TRBD1 (5 bases). Trimming removed 5 bases from V and 3 bases from J, with 23 bases in between. Germline CDR1 is SEHNR and CDR2 is FQNEAQ (reference sequence). This CDR3 is 18 amino acids long. This chain's CDR3 is CASSDGRTDGHINQPQHF. In DNA form, the CDR3 reads TGTGCCAGCAGCGACGGAAGAACGGACGGACATATCAATCAGCCCCAGCATTTT.